This entry concerns a single TCR beta chain. Antigen unknown. This record comes from a study of cytomegalovirus exposure and HLA in healthy donors. Study as a whole: HLA-typed donors were the source of tens of millions of unique TCRs held in an early data release.

General study findings and limits: In a later analysis, donors in an Asian-associated ancestry cluster reportedly had fewer N-insertions in productive TCRs than the cohort mean. CMV serostatus was the sole immune exposure data available. In a later analysis, HLA-associated TCR beta chains were more clonally expanded than equally common others.

With 60 Vbeta and 13 Jbeta primers, the PCR was carried out. Only in-frame clones appear in the TCRdb table, and some are missing; sequencing was by immunoSEQ multiplex PCR. The table includes 150,000 to 200,000 clones, more than 60% detected once. The receptor comes from a young man in good health and CMV-seropositive. The sequencing input was PBMCs.

CDR3 bases: TGTGCCTGGAGTCTGGCAGAAAGCAATCAGCCCCAGCATTTT. Protein sequence: CAWSLAESNQPQHF. The chain uses TRBV30 and TRBJ1-5; D not resolved. This CDR3 region has 14 residues. The germline gives CDR1 GTSNPN, CDR2 SVGIG (reference sequence). V was shortened by 2 bases and J by 1 base, with 9 bases between the two germline ends.